The text below deals with one TCR beta chain. Its antigen is currently not known. There are no base qualities to consult, and no much larger clone falls within one base. TCRbeta CDR3 regions were profiled by bias-controlled multiplex PCR amplification of genomic DNA with the immunoSEQ Assay. Under the source paper's analysis protocol: To quantify the absolute abundance of each unique TCRbeta CDR3 region, the sequences were collapsed and filtered. Two models were used to test differential abundance: a binomial model (Fisher-equivalent) and a beta-binomial model that adds time-dependent variance fitted from healthy donors. Clones with fewer than 5 combined templates were excluded, and clones with Benjamini-Hochberg FDR below 0.01 were called differentially abundant. The form v = (b*log(k)+a)^2 was used to model beta-binomial variance as a function of total template count across the two samples. Not all clones reach the TCRdb copy of this immuneACCESS table, which keeps in-frame sequences only. Checked studies attribute under half of the gap to unresolved V genes and leave the rest unexplained. The V and J calls and clone size were taken over from that table, and D and trimming were inferred from the DNA. The sample contains 120,000 or so clones, about four fifths of them found a single time. In total, the top ten clones hold about 3.1% of the sample.

During the collection period, no infections or other immune events were recorded for the healthy donors. Time-dependent variance in a beta-binomial model of T-cell clone differential abundance was calibrated using healthy-donor blood repertoires as a training cohort. The training cohort comprised roughly ten healthy donors, 3 female and 7 male. An age range of roughly 29 to 70 years, with an average of roughly 47 years, was recorded for the donors. Whole blood from each healthy donor was obtained from a commercial supplier and was collected at three time points 2 to 3 weeks apart. For immunosequencing, genomic DNA was extracted from whole blood that had not been sorted. This sample was included in a study of identifying expanded T cells in peripheral blood (dated by TCRdb to between 2018 and 2021). Turning to the overall study: Technical replicates were generated by sequencing separate aliquots of the same genomic DNA pool, and four replicates were compared pairwise.

The CDR3 starts with the cysteine, ends with the phenylalanine, and has 20 residues. This entry keeps only the CDR3 DNA: 60 bases, framed from base 1. Clipping removes 0 bases from V and 1 base from J, with 11 as the unmatched junction base count. In the germline V gene, CDR1 corresponds to SGHTA and CDR2 to FQGNSA. Results the study describes overall, beyond this receptor: The authors expected biological variance in healthy repertoires might increase further over much longer intervals such as months to years. In all healthy donors, the variance in clone template counts between samples taken two weeks apart rose significantly as total template count increased. The beta-binomial model significantly reduced the number of clones called differentially abundant and the false-positive rate across all healthy-donor time intervals. The binomial model flagged about 1.3 differentially abundant clones between technical replicates, compared with approximately 15 over approximately two weeks and 19 over roughly 4 weeks.

The clonotype comes from a person between 18 and 75 years old in good health. Here the chain combines TRBV7-2 and TRBJ2-7; 14 central nucleotides agree with TRBD2. Sequencing was performed on blood. This receptor carries the CDR3 CASSLARLAGGKLKSYEQYF. The nucleotides read TGTGCCAGCAGCTTAGCCCGACTAGCGGGGGGGAAACTCAAGTCCTACGAGCAGTACTTC.